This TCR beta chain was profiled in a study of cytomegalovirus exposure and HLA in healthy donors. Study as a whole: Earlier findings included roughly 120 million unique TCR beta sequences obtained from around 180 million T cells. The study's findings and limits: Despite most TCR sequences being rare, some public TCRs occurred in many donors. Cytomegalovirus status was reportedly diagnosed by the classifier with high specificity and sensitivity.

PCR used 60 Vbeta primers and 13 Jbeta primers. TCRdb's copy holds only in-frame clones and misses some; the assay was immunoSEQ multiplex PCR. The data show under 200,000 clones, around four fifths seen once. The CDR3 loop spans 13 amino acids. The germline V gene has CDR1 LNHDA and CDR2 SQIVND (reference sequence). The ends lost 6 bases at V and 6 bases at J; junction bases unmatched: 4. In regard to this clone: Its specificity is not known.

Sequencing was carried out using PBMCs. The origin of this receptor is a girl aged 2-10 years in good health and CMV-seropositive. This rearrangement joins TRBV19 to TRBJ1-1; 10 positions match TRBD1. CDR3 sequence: CASRGQGRAEAFF. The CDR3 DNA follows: TGTGCCAGTAGGGGACAGGGGCGGGCTGAAGCTTTCTTT.